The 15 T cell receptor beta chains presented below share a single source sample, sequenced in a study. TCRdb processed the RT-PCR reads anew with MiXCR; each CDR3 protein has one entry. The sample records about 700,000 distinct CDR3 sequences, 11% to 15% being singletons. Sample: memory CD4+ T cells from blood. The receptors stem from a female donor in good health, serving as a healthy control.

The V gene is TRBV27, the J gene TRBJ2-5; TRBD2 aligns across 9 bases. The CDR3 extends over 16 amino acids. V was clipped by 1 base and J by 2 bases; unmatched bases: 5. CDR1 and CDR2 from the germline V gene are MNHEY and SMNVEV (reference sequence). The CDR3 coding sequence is TGTGCCAGCAGTTTATTGACTAGCGGAAAACAAGAGACCCAGTACTTC. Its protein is CASSLLTSGKQETQYF.

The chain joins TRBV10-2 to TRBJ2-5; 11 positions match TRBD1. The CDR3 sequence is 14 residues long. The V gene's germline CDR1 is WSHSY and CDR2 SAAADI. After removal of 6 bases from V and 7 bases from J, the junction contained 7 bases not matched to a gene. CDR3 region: CASRFGTGGATQYF. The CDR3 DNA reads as TGCGCCAGCAGATTTGGGACAGGGGGTGCGACCCAGTACTTC.

Here the CDR3 DNA reads TGTGCCAGCAGCCCCCTCCCAGGGGTCTATGGCTACACCTTC. Translating it yields CASSPLPGVYGYTF. This chain joins TRBV7-6 and TRBJ1-2; D perhaps matches TRBD1 (6 bases). V was shortened by 5 bases and J by 4 bases, with 14 bases between the two germline ends. Germline CDR1 SGHVS, CDR2 FNYEAQ. This CDR3 has 14 amino acids.

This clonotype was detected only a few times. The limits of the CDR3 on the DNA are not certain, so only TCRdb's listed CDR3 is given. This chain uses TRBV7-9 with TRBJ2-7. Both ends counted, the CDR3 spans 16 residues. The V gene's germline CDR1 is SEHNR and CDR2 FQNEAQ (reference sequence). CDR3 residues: CASSPVGGGSATSKYF.

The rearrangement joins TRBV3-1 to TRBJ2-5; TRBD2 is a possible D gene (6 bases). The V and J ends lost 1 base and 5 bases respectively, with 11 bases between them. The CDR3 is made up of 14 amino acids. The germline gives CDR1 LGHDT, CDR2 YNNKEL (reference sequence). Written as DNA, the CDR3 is TGTGCCAGCAGCCAAGGACTAGTTCGGGAGACCCAGTACTTC. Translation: CASSQGLVRETQYF.

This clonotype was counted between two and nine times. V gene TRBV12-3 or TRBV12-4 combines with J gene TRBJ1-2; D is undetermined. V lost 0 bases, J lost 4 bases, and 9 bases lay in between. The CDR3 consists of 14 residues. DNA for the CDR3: TGTGCCAGCAGTTTAGCGGAGGGCCCCTATGGCTACACCTTC. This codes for CASSLAEGPYGYTF.

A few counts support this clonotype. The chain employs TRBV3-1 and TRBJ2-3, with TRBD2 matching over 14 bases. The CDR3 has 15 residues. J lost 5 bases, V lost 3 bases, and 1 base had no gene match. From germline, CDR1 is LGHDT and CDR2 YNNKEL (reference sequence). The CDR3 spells CASSHGLAGGDTQYF. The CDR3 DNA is TGTGCCAGCAGCCACGGACTAGCGGGAGGAGATACGCAGTATTTT.

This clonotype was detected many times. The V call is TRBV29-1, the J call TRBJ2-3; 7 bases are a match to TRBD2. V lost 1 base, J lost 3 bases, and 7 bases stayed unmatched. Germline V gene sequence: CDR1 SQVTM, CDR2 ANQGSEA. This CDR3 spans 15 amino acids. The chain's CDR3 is CSVEARRERTDTQYF. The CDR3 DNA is TGCAGCGTTGAAGCCCGGCGGGAGAGGACAGATACGCAGTATTTT.

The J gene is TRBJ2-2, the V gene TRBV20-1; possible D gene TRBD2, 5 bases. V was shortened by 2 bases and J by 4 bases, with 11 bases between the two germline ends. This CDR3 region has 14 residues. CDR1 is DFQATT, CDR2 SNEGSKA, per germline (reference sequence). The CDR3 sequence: CSARRGSSTGELFF. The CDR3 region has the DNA TGCAGTGCTAGACGAGGGAGCAGCACCGGGGAGCTGTTTTTT.

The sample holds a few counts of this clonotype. The CDR3 DNA reads TGCAGTGCCGAGGCCCAGGGTCGGGAAAAACTGTTTTTT. This encodes CSAEAQGREKLFF. This rearrangement joins TRBV20-1 to TRBJ1-4; weak D call: TRBD1 (5 bases). The CDR3 is 13 amino acids. Trimming pared 6 bases from V and 8 bases from J, leaving 16 bases between. Looked up from germline, CDR1 is DFQATT and CDR2 is SNEGSKA (reference sequence).

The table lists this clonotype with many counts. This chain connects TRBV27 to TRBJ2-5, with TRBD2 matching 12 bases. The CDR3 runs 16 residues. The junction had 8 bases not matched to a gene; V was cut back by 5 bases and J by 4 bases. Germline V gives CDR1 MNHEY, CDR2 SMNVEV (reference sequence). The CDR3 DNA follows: TGTGCCAGCAGTCCGTCGACTAGCGGGAGTTCAGAGACCCAGTACTTC. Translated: CASSPSTSGSSETQYF.

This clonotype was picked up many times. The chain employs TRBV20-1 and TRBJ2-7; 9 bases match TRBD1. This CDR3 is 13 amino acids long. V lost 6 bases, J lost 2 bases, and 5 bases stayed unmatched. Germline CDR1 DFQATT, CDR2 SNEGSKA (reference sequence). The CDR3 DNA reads TGCAGTGCCCCCCGACAGGGGGCCTACGAGCAGTACTTC. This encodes CSAPRQGAYEQYF.

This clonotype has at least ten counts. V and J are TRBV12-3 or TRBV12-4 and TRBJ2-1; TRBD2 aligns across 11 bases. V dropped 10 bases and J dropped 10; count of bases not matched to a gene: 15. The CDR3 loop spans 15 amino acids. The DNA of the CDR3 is TGTGCCACCCAAGGGGGGCTAGCGGGAGGTCGGGAGCAGTTCTTC. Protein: CATQGGLAGGREQFF.

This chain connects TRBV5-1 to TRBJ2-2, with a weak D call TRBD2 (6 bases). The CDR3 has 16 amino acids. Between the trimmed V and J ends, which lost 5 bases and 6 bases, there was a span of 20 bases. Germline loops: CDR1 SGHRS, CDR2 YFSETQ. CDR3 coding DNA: TGCGCCAGCAGTTTTGCCCCGGGACTTAACGCCGGGGAGCTGTTTTTT. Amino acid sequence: CASSFAPGLNAGELFF.

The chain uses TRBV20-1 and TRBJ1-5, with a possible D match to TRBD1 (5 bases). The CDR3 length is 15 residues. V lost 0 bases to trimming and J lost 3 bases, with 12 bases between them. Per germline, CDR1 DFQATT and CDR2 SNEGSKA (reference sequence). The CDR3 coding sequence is TGCAGTGCTAGAGATCAGGTACAGGACAATCAGCCCCAGCATTTT. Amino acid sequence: CSARDQVQDNQPQHF.